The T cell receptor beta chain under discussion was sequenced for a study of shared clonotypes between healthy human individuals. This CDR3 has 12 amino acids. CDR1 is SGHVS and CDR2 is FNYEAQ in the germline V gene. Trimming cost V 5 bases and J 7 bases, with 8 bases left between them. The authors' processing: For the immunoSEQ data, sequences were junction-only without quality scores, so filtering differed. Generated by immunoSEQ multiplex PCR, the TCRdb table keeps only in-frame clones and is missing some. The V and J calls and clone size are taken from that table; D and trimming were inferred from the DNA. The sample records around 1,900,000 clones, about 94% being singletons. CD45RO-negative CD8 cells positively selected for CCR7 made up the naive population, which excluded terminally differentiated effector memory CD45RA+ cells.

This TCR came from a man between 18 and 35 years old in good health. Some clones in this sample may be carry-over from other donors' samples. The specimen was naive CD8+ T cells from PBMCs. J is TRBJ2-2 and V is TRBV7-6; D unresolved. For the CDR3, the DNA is TGTGCCAGCAGCGCAGCCGTCGGGGAGCTGTTTTTT. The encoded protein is CASSAAVGELFF.